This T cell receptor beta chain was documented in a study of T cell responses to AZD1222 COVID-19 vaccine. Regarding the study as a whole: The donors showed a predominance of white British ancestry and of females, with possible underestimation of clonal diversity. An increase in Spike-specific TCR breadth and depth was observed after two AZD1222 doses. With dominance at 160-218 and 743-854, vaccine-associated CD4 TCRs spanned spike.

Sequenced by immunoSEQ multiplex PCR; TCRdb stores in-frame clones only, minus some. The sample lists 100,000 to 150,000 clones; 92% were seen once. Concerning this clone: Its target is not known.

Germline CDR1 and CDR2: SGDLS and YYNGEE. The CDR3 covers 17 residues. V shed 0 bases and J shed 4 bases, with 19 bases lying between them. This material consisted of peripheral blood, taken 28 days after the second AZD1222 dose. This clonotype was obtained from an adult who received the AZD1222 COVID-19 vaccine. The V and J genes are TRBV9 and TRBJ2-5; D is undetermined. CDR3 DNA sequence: TGTGCCAGCAGCGTAGGGGTGGCGGCCACAATTTCAGAGACCCAGTACTTC. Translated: CASSVGVAATISETQYF.